These 17 T cell receptor beta chains were all obtained from the same sample, sequenced in a study of blood T cell repertoires in COVID-19. Assay: immunoSEQ multiplex PCR; the TCRdb copy retains only in-frame clones and omits some. Here the sample spans about 230,000 clones, approximately 87% being singletons. Sequencing was carried out using peripheral blood. The receptors here all came from a woman in her 70s with active or convalescent COVID-19.

This sequence joins TRBV4-2 and TRBJ2-3; 8 positions match TRBD2. CDR3 length: 16 residues. V was pared by 0 bases and J by 0 bases, with 2 bases of the junction left unmatched. Germline V gives CDR1 LGHNA, CDR2 YNFKEQ. The CDR3, as DNA: TGTGCCAGCAGCCAAGAACCTAGCGGGAGCACAGATACGCAGTATTTT. It encodes CASSQEPSGSTDTQYF.

The chain carries TRBV3-1 (or the pseudogene TRBV3-2) and TRBJ1-2, with D tentatively TRBD1 (6 bases). The CDR3 contains 13 residues. Trimming removed 6 bases from V and 12 bases from J, with 20 bases in between. Germline assignment: CDR1 LGHDT and CDR2 YNNKEL (reference sequence). The chain's CDR3 is CASSLDSYRVHTF. CDR3 in DNA: TGTGCCAGCAGTCTCGACTCGTACAGGGTCCACACCTTC.

This clone occurred once. The chain is built from TRBV6-5 and TRBJ2-2; D gene uncertain. With 6 bases removed from V and 3 bases from J, the gap between germline ends came to 8 bases. Looked up from germline, CDR1 is MNHEY and CDR2 is SVGAGI. This CDR3 is 13 amino acids long. For the CDR3, the DNA is TGTGCCAGCAGCCCCGGAGACACCGGGGAGCTGTTTTTT. Encoded protein: CASSPGDTGELFF.

The chain carries TRBV5-4 and TRBJ2-1, with 9 bases identical to TRBD2. This CDR3 comprises 16 residues. The V segment lost 4 bases and the J segment 7 bases; nucleotides outside the gene matches: 12. The germline gives CDR1 SGHNT, CDR2 YYREEE (reference sequence). For the CDR3, the DNA is TGTGCCAGCAGCGGGGGGGTAGCGGGAGTATGGAATGAGCAGTTCTTC. Its translation: CASSGGVAGVWNEQFF.

J is TRBJ1-5 and V is TRBV3-1 (or the pseudogene TRBV3-2); 8 bases align to TRBD1. V shed 1 base and J 5 bases; nucleotides not matched to a gene: 4. Germline CDR1 is LGHDT and CDR2 is YNNKEL (reference sequence). This CDR3 is 15 amino acids long. The CDR3 bases are TGTGCCAGCAGCCAAGGGGACAGGTCGGATCAGCCCCAGCATTTT. This codes for CASSQGDRSDQPQHF.

This sequence joins TRBV3-1 (or the pseudogene TRBV3-2) and TRBJ2-1; 9 bases fit TRBD2. Germline-derived CDR1 and CDR2 are LGHDT and YNNKEL (reference sequence). V was clipped by 4 bases and J by 12 bases; unmatched bases: 7. The CDR3 has 13 amino acids. Here the CDR3 reads CASSPLAGEGQFF. CDR3 DNA sequence: TGTGCCAGCAGCCCATTAGCGGGAGAGGGGCAGTTCTTC.

This clone is a singleton in its sample. The chain recombines TRBV5-1 with TRBJ2-3; 12 bases line up with TRBD2. The CDR3 is 17 residues long. From germline, CDR1 is SGHRS and CDR2 YFSETQ. Trimming at V came to 2 bases and at J to 1 base, leaving 5 bases not matched to a gene. The chain's CDR3 is CASSFLAGGPGTDTQYF. The CDR3 bases are TGCGCCAGCAGCTTCCTAGCGGGAGGGCCAGGCACAGATACGCAGTATTTT.

This clone was seen just once. The rearrangement joins TRBV7-9 to TRBJ2-2; 12 bases are shared with TRBD2. J gave up 7 bases and V 5 bases, and 8 bases lay outside the gene matches. The length of the CDR3 is 16 residues. Germline V gene lookup returns CDR1 SEHNR and CDR2 FQNEAQ (reference sequence). CDR3 in DNA: TGTGCCAGCAGCGTACCTAGCGGGGGGGCTCACGGGGAGCTGTTTTTT. Its translation is CASSVPSGGAHGELFF.

V is TRBV20-1 and J is TRBJ1-2; D is possibly TRBD1 (6 bases). Germline V gives CDR1 DFQATT, CDR2 SNEGSKA (reference sequence). The CDR3 contains 11 residues. V lost 6 bases and J lost 6, with 11 bases in between. CDR3 sequence (DNA): TGCAGTGCCAGGGGACGGGATGGCTACACCTTC. Translating it yields CSARGRDGYTF.

This clone appeared once. This sequence joins TRBV6-5 and TRBJ1-4; TRBD1 matches 7 bases. Germline CDR1 MNHEY, CDR2 SVGAGI. The CDR3 has 15 residues. V lost 10 bases, J lost 0 bases, and 8 bases stayed unmatched. This CDR3 reads CATKTGDATNEKLFF. Here the CDR3 DNA reads TGTGCCACCAAAACAGGGGATGCAACTAATGAAAAACTGTTTTTT.

The chain is built from TRBV11-2 and TRBJ2-3, with D uncertain. Trimming cost V 9 bases and J 2 bases, with 12 bases left between them. CDR1 and CDR2 (germline): SGHAT, FQNNGV. The CDR3 is 13 residues long. The CDR3 DNA reads TGTGCCAGTAACAGTGGATACACAGATACGCAGTATTTT. Translation: CASNSGYTDTQYF.

This clone is a singleton in its sample. This chain links TRBV12-3 or TRBV12-4 with TRBJ2-7; tentatively, D is TRBD2 (6 bases). Deletions cut 3 bases from V and 2 bases from J, with 8 bases between. This CDR3 has 13 residues. CDR3 amino acids: CASSFWGAYEQYF. In nucleotides, the CDR3 is TGTGCCAGCAGTTTTTGGGGGGCCTACGAGCAGTACTTC.

This clone is a singleton in its sample. The chain combines TRBV18 with TRBJ1-4; perhaps TRBD1 as D (6 bases). This CDR3 spans 17 amino acids. V lost 1 base and J lost 8, with 20 bases in between. Per the germline V gene, CDR1 is KGHSH and CDR2 is LQKENI. The CDR3 region is CASSPLDAEPQGEKLFF. CDR3 nucleotide sequence: TGTGCCAGCTCACCACTTGACGCCGAACCCCAGGGGGAAAAACTGTTTTTT.

The chain recombines TRBV15 with TRBJ1-2; TRBD1 matches 7 bases. The CDR3 totals 15 residues. V gave up 3 bases and J gave up 3 bases; unmatched junction bases: 7. Germline lookup yields CDR1 LNHNV and CDR2 YYDKDF (reference sequence). CDR3 loop: CATSRGDTGDYGYTF. The CDR3 DNA reads as TGTGCCACCAGCAGGGGGGACACAGGGGACTATGGCTACACCTTC.

The genes are TRBV18 and TRBJ2-7; TRBD1 might be the D (6 bases). The CDR3 covers 14 residues. The germline gives CDR1 KGHSH, CDR2 LQKENI. V shed 3 bases and J shed 2 bases, with 11 bases lying between them. The CDR3 nucleotides are TGTGCCAGCTCACCGTTGGGACAAGCCTACGAGCAGTACTTC. As protein: CASSPLGQAYEQYF.

The V gene is TRBV2, the J gene TRBJ2-2, with D uncertain. CDR3 length: 14 residues. V was clipped by 7 bases and J by 5 bases, with 14 bases between them. Germline CDR1 SNHLY, CDR2 FYNNEI. For the CDR3, the DNA is TGTGCCAGCACTATCGACGGAGAGACCGGGGAGCTGTTTTTT. Translated: CASTIDGETGELFF.

The gene calls are TRBV7-8 and TRBJ2-1; 16 bases fit TRBD2. The germline V gene encodes CDR1 SGHVS and CDR2 FQNEAQ. After removal of 5 bases from V and 4 bases from J, the junction contained 5 bases not matched to a gene. This CDR3 is built from 17 residues. This chain's CDR3 is CASSPGLAGGIYNEQFF. CDR3 DNA: TGTGCCAGCAGCCCGGGACTAGCGGGGGGGATATACAATGAGCAGTTCTTC. The full variable domain, with the rest looked up from reference TRBV7-8 and TRBJ2-1, is GAGVSQSPRYKVAKRGQDVALRCDPISGHVSLFWYQQALGQGPEFLTYFQNEAQLDKSGLPSDRFFAERPEGSVSTLKIQRTQQEDSAVYLCASSPGLAGGIYNEQFFGPGTRLTVL.